Following are 23 T cell receptor beta chains from one sample sequenced in a study of cytomegalovirus exposure and HLA in healthy donors. Primers: 60 Vbeta forward and 13 Jbeta reverse. Repertoires were generated with immunoSEQ multiplex PCR, while TCRdb's copy carries only in-frame clones and drops some. Altogether over 130,000 clones are present, about 85% being singletons, with the ten largest covering under 4%. Sequencing was carried out using PBMCs. The origin of the receptors is a human donor in good health.

V and J are TRBV9 and TRBJ2-7; 10 bases match TRBD1. This CDR3 has 15 amino acids. Trimming at V came to 4 bases and at J to 1 base, leaving 5 bases not matched to a gene. Germline assignment: CDR1 SGDLS and CDR2 YYNGEE. DNA of the CDR3: TGTGCCAGCAGCCCGCGGACAGGGGGTTCCTACGAGCAGTACTTC. Translated, it gives CASSPRTGGSYEQYF.

CDR3 loop: CASSLAVGRRNEQFF. The DNA of the CDR3 is TGCGCCAGCAGCTTGGCTGTCGGGAGGAGGAATGAGCAGTTCTTC. The chain has TRBV5-1 and TRBJ2-1; 7 bases are shared with TRBD2. Germline V CDR1 and CDR2: SGHRS, YFSETQ. V dropped 0 bases and J dropped 7; count of bases not matched to a gene: 7. The CDR3 covers 15 residues.

V gene TRBV15 combines with J gene TRBJ2-4; weak D call: TRBD1 (6 bases). V lost 3 bases, J lost 7 bases, and 10 bases lay in between. This CDR3 spans 13 amino acids. In germline, CDR1 is LNHNV, CDR2 YYDKDF (reference sequence). CDR3 residues: CATSRGAGNIQYF. The DNA for the CDR3 is TGTGCCACCAGCAGGGGGGCTGGGAACATTCAGTACTTC.

The chain joins TRBV27 to TRBJ2-5, with no clear D. In germline, CDR1 is MNHEY, CDR2 SMNVEV (reference sequence). The V and J ends lost 5 bases and 4 bases respectively, with 11 bases between them. The CDR3 totals 13 residues. CDR3 bases: TGTGCCAGCAGTCCCTGGCCAGGAGAGACCCAGTACTTC. This sequence encodes CASSPWPGETQYF.

This chain joins TRBV27 and TRBJ1-1; no firm D call. Germline assignment: CDR1 MNHEY and CDR2 SMNVEV (reference sequence). The CDR3 spans 11 residues. V gave up 7 bases and J gave up 5 bases, with 8 bases separating them. CDR3 residues: CASNGGTEAFF. The DNA for the CDR3 is TGTGCCAGCAACGGCGGAACTGAAGCTTTCTTT.

The genes are TRBV6-5 and TRBJ1-1; D remains unclear. Trimming removed 3 bases from V and 2 bases from J, with 16 bases in between. This CDR3 has 16 amino acids. Looked up from germline, CDR1 is MNHEY and CDR2 is SVGAGI. CDR3 protein: CASSYSIEVINTEAFF. CDR3 nucleotide sequence: TGTGCCAGCAGTTATTCGATAGAGGTTATAAACACTGAAGCTTTCTTT.

The chain couples TRBV7-9 to TRBJ2-1; 10 nucleotides align to TRBD2. J gave up 4 bases and V 2 bases, and 8 bases lay outside the gene matches. Germline CDR1 SEHNR, CDR2 FQNEAQ (reference sequence). The CDR3 loop spans 17 amino acids. The CDR3 is CASSLFPLAGGYNEQFF. The CDR3 DNA sequence: TGTGCCAGCAGCTTATTTCCCTTAGCGGGAGGTTACAATGAGCAGTTCTTC.

This chain uses TRBV19 with TRBJ2-7; 7 bases align to TRBD1. The CDR3 contains 14 residues. V shed 3 bases, J shed 4 bases, and the junction held 6 bases outside the gene matches. Germline assignment: CDR1 LNHDA and CDR2 SQIVND (reference sequence). For the CDR3, the DNA is TGTGCCAGTAGTATCGATGTCAGGGGGTACGAGCAGTACTTC. It translates to CASSIDVRGYEQYF. Looking up the rest from reference TRBV19 and TRBJ2-7 gives the full variable domain: DGGITQSPKYLFRKEGQNVTLSCEQNLNHDAMYWYRQDPGQGLRLIYYSQIVNDFQKGDIAEGYSVSREKKESFPLTVTSAQKNPTAFYLCASSIDVRGYEQYFGPGTRLTVT.

The CDR3 reads CASSPRLAEQGAVSGANVLTF. The CDR3 DNA reads as TGTGCCAGCTCACCACGGCTGGCTGAACAGGGGGCAGTTTCTGGGGCCAACGTCCTGACTTTC. The chain carries TRBV18 and TRBJ2-6; 9 bases match TRBD1. V was pared by 1 base and J by 1 base, with 14 bases of the junction left unmatched. The CDR3 contains 21 residues. Germline V gene sequence: CDR1 KGHSH, CDR2 LQKENI.

The chain couples TRBV7-9 to TRBJ2-5; the match to TRBD1 covers 8 bases. Unmatched junction bases numbered 6, after V lost 5 bases and J lost 4 bases. The CDR3 has 14 residues. Germline values: CDR1 SEHNR, CDR2 FQNEAQ (reference sequence). CDR3 in amino acids: CASSPRQGRETQYF. The CDR3 DNA reads as TGTGCCAGCAGCCCCCGACAGGGGAGAGAGACCCAGTACTTC.

The genes are TRBV7-2 and TRBJ1-2; D may be TRBD1 (5 bases). The CDR3 extends over 14 amino acids. V was pared by 5 bases and J by 3 bases, with 13 bases between. Germline values: CDR1 SGHTA, CDR2 FQGNSA. The CDR3 loop reads CASSPDPRDYGYTF. The CDR3 region has the DNA TGTGCCAGCAGCCCGGACCCCAGGGACTATGGCTACACCTTC.

The chain joins TRBV6-1 to TRBJ2-3; 8 bases fit TRBD2. The germline V gene encodes CDR1 MNHNS and CDR2 SASEGT. The ends lost 4 bases at V and 2 bases at J; junction bases unmatched: 8. CDR3 length: 16 amino acids. CDR3 nucleotides: TGTGCCAGCAGTGGCCGTAGGCGGGGGGCCACAGATACGCAGTATTTT. It codes for CASSGRRRGATDTQYF.

The chain joins TRBV7-2 to TRBJ2-5; 15 bases map to TRBD2. The length of the CDR3 is 17 residues. Per the germline V gene, CDR1 is SGHTA and CDR2 is FQGNSA. V was pared by 2 bases and J by 6 bases, with 7 bases of the junction left unmatched. This CDR3 reads CASSLLAGLAGGKTQYF. For the CDR3, the DNA is TGTGCCAGCAGCTTATTGGCGGGACTAGCGGGGGGCAAGACCCAGTACTTC.

The chain uses TRBV27 and TRBJ2-5; D possibly corresponds to TRBD1 (6 bases). The DNA end is more similar to TRBJ2-7, so the J call may be wrong. In germline, CDR1 is MNHEY, CDR2 SMNVEV (reference sequence). The CDR3 is 15 residues long. In DNA, the CDR3 is TGTGCCAGCAGTCCCCAGGGGCGTATGGCCTACGAGCAGTACTTC. Protein: CASSPQGRMAYEQYF.

The chain carries TRBV12-5 and TRBJ2-3, with D hard to call. Germline V CDR1 and CDR2: LGHNT, FRNRAP. The CDR3 sequence is 12 residues long. The V gene lost 0 bases and the J gene lost 9 bases, with 7 bases spanning the gap. The CDR3 here is CASGLVMSTQYF. CDR3 sequence (DNA): TGTGCTAGTGGTTTGGTTATGTCGACGCAGTATTTT.

This chain links TRBV6-5 with TRBJ2-7, with TRBD1 matching over 9 bases. The CDR3 length is 15 residues. The J segment lost 4 bases and the V segment lost 5 bases, leaving 9 bases of the junction unmatched. Germline V gene data show CDR1 as MNHEY and CDR2 as SVGAGI. The CDR3 DNA follows: TGTGCCAGCAGTGTGAACCGGGACAGGGCTTACGAGCAGTACTTC. This sequence encodes CASSVNRDRAYEQYF.

V is TRBV6-1 and J is TRBJ2-7; 11 bases line up with TRBD2. The length of the CDR3 is 14 residues. Unmatched junction bases numbered 2, after V lost 4 bases and J lost 3 bases. Germline V gives CDR1 MNHNS, CDR2 SASEGT. CDR3 DNA sequence: TGTGCCAGCAGTGGGACTAGCGGGCGCTACGAGCAGTACTTC. Its translation is CASSGTSGRYEQYF.

Comment on this clone: The junction and the germline gene differ at one end; a read error may be behind it. This chain uses TRBV6-1 with TRBJ1-2; D uncertain. The CDR3 runs 15 residues. The germline V gene has CDR1 MNHNS and CDR2 SASEGT. CDR3 sequence reads: CASSDKALTNYGYPF. CDR3 in DNA: TGTGCCAGCAGTGATAAAGCCCTTACTAACTATGGCTACCCCTTC.

CDR3 bases: TGTGCCAGCAACCGTCCGGGACTAGAGATCAGGGAGCAGTTCTTC. It specifies CASNRPGLEIREQFF. The V gene is TRBV28, the J gene TRBJ2-1; 8 positions match TRBD2. CDR3 length: 15 amino acids. V lost 7 bases to trimming and J lost 10 bases; unmatched junction nucleotides: 15. Germline-derived CDR1 and CDR2 are MDHEN and SYDVKM.

The chain has TRBV7-2 and TRBJ2-7; D is uncertain. V lost 1 base to trimming and J lost 0 bases, with 7 bases between them. CDR3 size: 14 residues. The germline V gene encodes CDR1 SGHTA and CDR2 FQGNSA. Written as DNA, the CDR3 is TGTGCCAGCAGCTTAGTGCGGAGCTCCTACGAGCAGTACTTC. Encoded protein: CASSLVRSSYEQYF. The entire variable domain, with the rest obtained from reference TRBV7-2 and TRBJ2-7, is as follows: GAGVSQSPSNKVTEKGKDVELRCDPISGHTALYWYRQSLGQGLEFLIYFQGNSAPDKSGLPSDRFSAERTGGSVSTLTIQRTQQEDSAVYLCASSLVRSSYEQYFGPGTRLTVT.

This clone has a single count. The V call is TRBV4-1, the J call TRBJ1-2, with 8 positions matching TRBD1. The CDR3 sequence is 14 residues long. Trimming removed 1 base from V and 6 bases from J; junction bases left unmatched: 4. In germline, CDR1 is MGHRA, CDR2 YSYEKL. Here the CDR3 reads CASSQVDREHGYTF. CDR3 sequence (DNA): TGCGCCAGCAGCCAAGTGGACAGGGAACATGGCTACACCTTC.

V is TRBV2 and J is TRBJ1-1, with 9 nucleotides matching TRBD1. With V trimmed by 4 bases and J by 11 bases, 11 bases remained unmatched. This CDR3 contains 14 residues. Looked up from germline, CDR1 is SNHLY and CDR2 is FYNNEI. This CDR3 is CASSVALQGAGAFF. CDR3 coding DNA: TGTGCCAGCAGTGTCGCTTTACAGGGGGCGGGTGCTTTCTTT.

This chain connects TRBV27 to TRBJ2-7; 9 bases fit TRBD1. V was clipped by 5 bases and J by 1 base; unmatched bases: 9. The CDR3 runs to 16 residues. The germline gives CDR1 MNHEY, CDR2 SMNVEV (reference sequence). CDR3 loop: CASSTRLGQGSYEQYF. CDR3 coding DNA: TGTGCCAGCAGTACCCGCTTAGGACAGGGGTCCTACGAGCAGTACTTC.